These T cell receptor beta chains were read from a single sample in a study of STAT3 mutations in large granular lymphocyte leukemia. Sequenced by immunoSEQ multiplex PCR; TCRdb stores in-frame clones only, minus some. The data hold approximately 31,000 clones, with roughly 86% observed a single time. Sequenced: peripheral blood mononuclear cells. All receptors derive from a man in his 60s with T-cell large granular lymphocyte leukemia. Some clones in this sample may be carry-over from other donors' samples. Each CDR3 is given with its conserved first and last residue. Each record gives: CDR3 protein, CDR3 DNA, D gene, J gene, V gene, clone size. A D gene is named only where the DNA matches it firmly. A row's size may be missing; if present it is once, few, many or a size class.

CDR3aa: CASSRVGDNYGYTF
CDR3nt: TGTGCCAGCAGCCGGGTAGGCGATAACTATGGCTACACCTTC
d_gene: NA
j_gene: TRBJ1-2
v_gene: TRBV7-2
abundance: once

CDR3aa: CSVEKTSGSDEQFF
CDR3nt: TGCAGCGTTGAGAAAACTAGCGGGAGCGATGAGCAGTTCTTC
d_gene: TRBD2
j_gene: TRBJ2-1
v_gene: TRBV29-1
abundance: NA

CDR3aa: CASTPTGFGNTIYF
CDR3nt: TGTGCCAGCACGCCGACGGGCTTTGGAAACACCATATATTTT
d_gene: NA
j_gene: TRBJ1-3
v_gene: TRBV6-6
abundance: NA

CDR3aa: CAVGGGISYNEQFF
CDR3nt: TGTGCCGTTGGGGGGGGGATTTCCTACAATGAGCAGTTCTTC
d_gene: TRBD2
j_gene: TRBJ2-1
v_gene: TRBV6-5
abundance: NA

CDR3aa: CASSKSRDVYEKLFF
CDR3nt: TGTGCCAGCAGCAAATCCCGGGATGTATATGAAAAACTGTTTTTT
d_gene: NA
j_gene: TRBJ1-4
v_gene: TRBV7-8
abundance: NA

CDR3aa: CAIRAPSLEQYF
CDR3nt: TGTGCCATCAGGGCCCCCAGCCTGGAGCAGTACTTC
d_gene: NA
j_gene: TRBJ2-7
v_gene: TRBV10-3
abundance: NA

CDR3aa: CASSDTSGSAGDTQYF
CDR3nt: TGTGCCAGCAGCGATACTAGCGGGAGTGCTGGAGATACGCAGTATTTT
d_gene: TRBD2
j_gene: TRBJ2-3
v_gene: TRBV7-9
abundance: NA

CDR3aa: CASSRNPHNEQFF
CDR3nt: TGTGCCAGCAGCCGTAACCCTCACAATGAGCAGTTCTTC
d_gene: NA
j_gene: TRBJ2-1
v_gene: TRBV6-6
abundance: NA

CDR3aa: CASSPGLAAQGYEQYF
CDR3nt: TGTGCCAGCTCACCGGGACTAGCGGCCCAGGGGTACGAGCAGTACTTC
d_gene: TRBD2
j_gene: TRBJ2-7
v_gene: TRBV18
abundance: NA

CDR3aa: CASSPGQAETQYF
CDR3nt: TGCGCCAGCAGCCCTGGACAGGCAGAGACCCAGTACTTC
d_gene: TRBD1
j_gene: TRBJ2-5
v_gene: TRBV5-1
abundance: NA

CDR3aa: CASSPTSGSSYEQYF
CDR3nt: TGTGCCAGCTCACCCACTAGCGGGAGCTCCTACGAGCAGTACTTC
d_gene: TRBD2
j_gene: TRBJ2-7
v_gene: TRBV18
abundance: NA

CDR3aa: CASSSTGGEAFF
CDR3nt: TGTGCCAGCAGCTCAACAGGGGGTGAAGCTTTCTTT
d_gene: TRBD1
j_gene: TRBJ1-1
v_gene: TRBV7-2
abundance: once

CDR3aa: CASSHGRASYNEQFF
CDR3nt: TGTGCCAGCAGCCATGGGCGGGCCTCCTACAATGAGCAGTTCTTC
d_gene: NA
j_gene: TRBJ2-1
v_gene: TRBV13
abundance: once

CDR3aa: CAWSRPGGNQPQHF
CDR3nt: TGTGCCTGGAGTAGACCAGGGGGCAATCAGCCCCAGCATTTT
d_gene: NA
j_gene: TRBJ1-5
v_gene: TRBV30
abundance: NA

CDR3aa: CASSLRTGGGTEAFF
CDR3nt: TGTGCCAGCAGTTTAAGGACAGGGGGAGGCACTGAAGCTTTCTTT
d_gene: TRBD1
j_gene: TRBJ1-1
v_gene: TRBV27
abundance: NA

CDR3aa: CASSLSFSSTYEQYF
CDR3nt: TGTGCCAGCAGTTTATCGTTTTCCTCCACCTACGAGCAGTACTTC
d_gene: NA
j_gene: TRBJ2-7
v_gene: TRBV27
abundance: NA

CDR3aa: CASSSGGDTQYF
CDR3nt: TGTGCCAGCAGCTCCGGGGGGGATACGCAGTATTTT
d_gene: TRBD2
j_gene: TRBJ2-3
v_gene: TRBV11-3
abundance: NA

CDR3aa: CASSQGGTAYNEQFF
CDR3nt: TGCGCCAGCAGCCAGGGGGGGACTGCTTACAATGAGCAGTTCTTC
d_gene: TRBD2
j_gene: TRBJ2-1
v_gene: TRBV4-1
abundance: once

CDR3aa: CSVVTSTPYEQYF
CDR3nt: TGCAGCGTCGTAACCTCTACCCCCTACGAGCAGTACTTC
d_gene: NA
j_gene: TRBJ2-7
v_gene: TRBV29-1
abundance: NA

CDR3aa: CAWSDAVRTEAFF
CDR3nt: TGTGCCTGGAGTGATGCGGTCCGCACTGAAGCTTTCTTT
d_gene: NA
j_gene: TRBJ1-1
v_gene: TRBV30
abundance: NA

CDR3aa: CASSVGGQNYGYTF
CDR3nt: TGTGCCAGCAGCGTAGGGGGACAGAACTATGGCTACACCTTC
d_gene: TRBD1
j_gene: TRBJ1-2
v_gene: TRBV9
abundance: NA

CDR3aa: CASSRGQRGGETQYF
CDR3nt: TGTGCCAGCAGTCGGGGGCAGAGGGGGGGAGAGACCCAGTACTTC
d_gene: NA
j_gene: TRBJ2-5
v_gene: TRBV28
abundance: NA

CDR3aa: CASSFVNEQFF
CDR3nt: TGCGCCAGCAGCTTTGTTAATGAGCAGTTCTTC
d_gene: NA
j_gene: TRBJ2-1
v_gene: TRBV5-1
abundance: once

CDR3aa: CASSFAAGGGYTF
CDR3nt: TGTGCCAGCAGCTTCGCTGCAGGAGGTGGCTACACCTTC
d_gene: NA
j_gene: TRBJ1-2
v_gene: TRBV5-6
abundance: NA

CDR3aa: CSVLAGSWYF
CDR3nt: TGCAGCGTCCTAGCGGGATCGTGGTATTTT
d_gene: TRBD2
j_gene: TRBJ2-3
v_gene: TRBV29-1
abundance: NA

CDR3aa: CASSQDLRAREHF
CDR3nt: TGCGCCAGCAGCCAAGATCTGCGAGCCAGGGAACACTTC
d_gene: NA
j_gene: TRBJ2-7
v_gene: TRBV4-3
abundance: once

CDR3aa: CASSLNEAYNEQFF
CDR3nt: TGCGCCAGCAGCTTGAACGAGGCCTACAATGAGCAGTTCTTC
d_gene: NA
j_gene: TRBJ2-1
v_gene: TRBV5-1
abundance: NA

CDR3aa: CASSLGRNEETQYF
CDR3nt: TGTGCCAGCAGCTTGGGAAGGAATGAAGAGACCCAGTACTTC
d_gene: NA
j_gene: TRBJ2-5
v_gene: TRBV7-2
abundance: NA

CDR3aa: CASSLLGQSNTEAFF
CDR3nt: TGCGCCAGCAGCTTGTTAGGCCAGTCGAACACTGAAGCTTTCTTT
d_gene: NA
j_gene: TRBJ1-1
v_gene: TRBV5-1
abundance: NA

CDR3aa: CASSLDGGGYSEQFF
CDR3nt: TGTGCTAGCAGCTTGGATGGGGGAGGCTACTCGGAGCAGTTCTTC
d_gene: NA
j_gene: TRBJ2-1
v_gene: TRBV7-7
abundance: NA

CDR3aa: CASSSAGTWGNTIYF
CDR3nt: TGTGCCAGCAGCTCTGCAGGGACCTGGGGAAACACCATATATTTT
d_gene: NA
j_gene: TRBJ1-3
v_gene: TRBV5-4
abundance: NA

CDR3aa: CASSRYRDSSFSYEQYF
CDR3nt: TGCGCCAGCAGTCGTTACCGGGACTCCTCGTTCTCCTACGAGCAGTACTTC
d_gene: NA
j_gene: TRBJ2-7
v_gene: TRBV23-1
abundance: NA